The 19 T cell receptor beta chains listed next were all sequenced from one sample in a study of OX40 agonist ivuxolimab in advanced cancers. Measured with immunoSEQ multiplex PCR; TCRdb has only the in-frame clones, and not every one. The sample lists tens of thousands of clones, roughly 87% seen once, with about 3.4% in the top ten. The sample here was CD4+ or CD8+ T cells sorted from blood, taken in a trial of the OX40 agonist ivuxolimab. The receptor source for this set is an adult with an advanced solid tumor such as melanoma, head and neck, liver or kidney cancer.

The chain joins TRBV11-2 to TRBJ1-1; weak D call: TRBD1 (5 bases). Germline V gene sequence: CDR1 SGHAT, CDR2 FQNNGV. The length of the CDR3 is 14 residues. Trimming removed 5 bases from V and 6 bases from J, with 16 bases in between. CDR3 DNA: TGTGCCAGCAGCGAAACAGGTTTACATCCTGAAGCTTTCTTT. It translates to CASSETGLHPEAFF.

The chain uses TRBV6-1 and TRBJ2-7; possible D gene TRBD2, 6 bases. Trimming took 5 bases from V and 4 from J, leaving 15 bases between them. Germline V gene sequence: CDR1 MNHNS, CDR2 SASEGT. This CDR3 has 14 amino acids. The CDR3 coding sequence is TGTGCCAGCAGTTATAGGGACGCGGGATACGAGCAGTACTTC. It yields the protein CASSYRDAGYEQYF.

The CDR3 sequence is CAWRPTKTAEAFF. DNA of the CDR3: TGTGCCTGGAGGCCAACAAAAACGGCTGAAGCTTTCTTT. The genes are TRBV30 and TRBJ1-1; no definite D call. CDR3 size: 13 residues. The V end was cut by 3 bases, the J end by 6 bases, with 14 bases between. CDR1 GTSNPN and CDR2 SVGIG come from the germline V gene (reference sequence).

The V call is TRBV5-7, the J call TRBJ1-1; D not certain. TRBV5-7 is flagged as an ORF with uncertain function. CDR3 size: 10 residues. Trimming pared 9 bases from V and 11 bases from J, leaving 14 bases between. DNA of the CDR3: TGTGCCACCGTTTCAAGGTCGGCTTTCTTT. Its translation: CATVSRSAFF.

J is TRBJ1-2 and V is TRBV7-9; D gene unclear. Looked up from germline, CDR1 is SEHNR and CDR2 is FQNEAQ (reference sequence). The CDR3 has 18 amino acids. V gave up 8 bases and J gave up 4 bases, with 29 bases separating them. The CDR3 bases are TGTGCCAGCGGCGCCCCAGGTCTGTTGGGCAGTGGGAGCTATGGCTACACCTTC. Amino acid sequence: CASGAPGLLGSGSYGYTF.

V and J are TRBV25-1 and TRBJ1-3; D unclear. CDR3 length equals 14 residues. Trimming took 4 bases from V and 0 from J, leaving 7 bases between them. Germline values: CDR1 MGHDK, CDR2 SYGVNS. CDR3 protein: CASSGPASGNTIYF. The CDR3, as DNA: TGTGCCAGCAGTGGCCCGGCCTCTGGAAACACCATATATTTT.

This sequence joins TRBV10-1 and TRBJ2-5; no clear D. CDR1 WNHNN and CDR2 SYGVQD come from the germline V gene (reference sequence). The CDR3 spans 14 residues. V dropped 9 bases and J dropped 9 bases, with 23 bases sitting between them. The CDR3 spells CARGFGPGEVSQYF. CDR3 coding DNA: TGCGCCAGGGGATTCGGCCCGGGTGAAGTATCCCAGTACTTC.

This clone was recorded only once. V gene TRBV7-8 combines with J gene TRBJ1-2; no firm D call. The length of the CDR3 is 13 residues. The V gene lost 1 base and the J gene lost 4 bases, with 7 bases spanning the gap. In germline, CDR1 is SGHVS, CDR2 FQNEAQ. CDR3 in amino acids: CASSLGKGYGYTF. As DNA, the CDR3 is TGTGCCAGCAGCTTAGGGAAGGGCTATGGCTACACCTTC.

V gene TRBV5-1 combines with J gene TRBJ2-6; D might be TRBD2 (5 bases). This CDR3 spans 17 amino acids. The V end was cut by 3 bases, the J end by 0 bases, with 13 bases between. Germline-derived CDR1 and CDR2 are SGHRS and YFSETQ. The DNA of the CDR3 is TGCGCCAGCAGCTCGAACGCCCGGGGCTCTGGGGCCAACGTCCTGACTTTC. Its protein product is CASSSNARGSGANVLTF.

The chain couples TRBV4-3 to TRBJ1-3, with a possible D match to TRBD1 (5 bases). V lost 4 bases, J lost 0 bases, and 13 bases lay in between. CDR3 length equals 16 residues. Per germline, CDR1 LGHNA and CDR2 YSLEER. The CDR3 reads CASSPGGWGSGNTIYF. CDR3 nucleotides: TGCGCCAGCAGCCCCGGGGGGTGGGGCTCTGGAAACACCATATATTTT.

This clone has a single count. J is TRBJ1-1 and V is TRBV29-1, with D unclear. There are 13 residues in the CDR3. Trimming cost V 7 bases and J 1 base, with 13 bases left between them. Germline CDR1 is SQVTM and CDR2 is ANQGSEA. The CDR3 sequence: CSAVVGSNTEAFF. CDR3 in DNA: TGCAGCGCTGTAGTGGGGTCGAACACTGAAGCTTTCTTT.

The rearrangement uses TRBV27 and TRBJ1-5; TRBD1 is a possible D gene (5 bases). The CDR3 is 15 residues long. Between the trimmed V and J ends, which lost 0 bases and 4 bases, there was a span of 10 bases. Germline V gene data show CDR1 as MNHEY and CDR2 as SMNVEV (reference sequence). CDR3 nucleotide sequence: TGTGCCAGCAGTTTATCGCGATGGGGGAATCAGCCCCAGCATTTT. Translated: CASSLSRWGNQPQHF.

This clone was recorded once. A read error may produce the germline difference seen at one junction end. This chain uses TRBV5-1 with TRBJ1-4; D is uncertain. The germline V gene has CDR1 SGHRS and CDR2 YFSETQ. CDR3 length: 13 amino acids. The CDR3 region has the DNA TGCGCCAGCAGGTTGGAGCTGAATGAAAAACTGTTTTTT. The encoded protein is CASRLELNEKLFF.

This clone was detected only once. The rearrangement joins TRBV4-2 to TRBJ1-4; TRBD1 matches 7 bases. The CDR3 spans 15 residues. Germline lookup yields CDR1 LGHNA and CDR2 YNFKEQ. Trimming took 2 bases from V and 7 from J; bases not matched to a gene: 7. The CDR3 DNA reads as TGTGCCAGCAGCCAATACACAGGGGTTATTGAAAAACTGTTTTTT. It codes for CASSQYTGVIEKLFF.

The chain combines TRBV19 with TRBJ1-4; D unclear. V was trimmed by 3 bases and J by 0 bases, leaving 8 bases between them. The CDR3 runs to 15 residues. Per germline, CDR1 LNHDA and CDR2 SQIVND (reference sequence). CDR3 residues: CASSIRVATNEKLFF. CDR3 nucleotide sequence: TGTGCCAGTAGTATCCGTGTTGCAACTAATGAAAAACTGTTTTTT.

The chain links TRBV7-9 to TRBJ1-5; 12 positions agree with TRBD1. The CDR3 covers 17 residues. Trimming removed 4 bases from V and 9 bases from J; junction bases left unmatched: 13. Germline lookup yields CDR1 SEHNR and CDR2 FQNEAQ (reference sequence). The CDR3 sequence: CASSYTGTGGGMGPQHF. The CDR3 region has the DNA TGTGCCAGCAGCTATACCGGGACAGGGGGCGGGATGGGGCCCCAGCATTTT.

The rearrangement links TRBV6-1 to TRBJ1-1; TRBD1 agrees at 7 bases. The CDR3 consists of 14 residues. Germline trimming cut 4 bases from V and 3 bases from J; bases unmatched to any gene: 5. Germline V gives CDR1 MNHNS, CDR2 SASEGT. For the CDR3, the DNA is TGTGCCAGCAGTGTCCGCCAGGGGGACACTGAAGCTTTCTTT. Protein product: CASSVRQGDTEAFF.

The chain carries TRBV7-9 and TRBJ2-7; the D is unclear. CDR1 is SEHNR and CDR2 is FQNEAQ in the germline V gene (reference sequence). The V gene lost 4 bases and the J gene lost 8 bases, with 12 bases spanning the gap. The CDR3 spans 12 residues. The CDR3 reads CASSYQTTQQYF. In nucleotides, the CDR3 is TGTGCCAGCAGCTATCAAACTACACAGCAGTACTTC.

The genes are TRBV6-5 and TRBJ2-7, with TRBD2 matching 7 bases. The V and J ends lost 6 bases and 1 base, in that order; junction bases with no gene match: 9. The length of the CDR3 is 15 residues. Germline CDR1 and CDR2: MNHEY and SVGAGI. The CDR3 reads CASSMTTGGSYEQYF. The DNA for the CDR3 is TGTGCCAGCAGCATGACGACGGGAGGATCCTACGAGCAGTACTTC.